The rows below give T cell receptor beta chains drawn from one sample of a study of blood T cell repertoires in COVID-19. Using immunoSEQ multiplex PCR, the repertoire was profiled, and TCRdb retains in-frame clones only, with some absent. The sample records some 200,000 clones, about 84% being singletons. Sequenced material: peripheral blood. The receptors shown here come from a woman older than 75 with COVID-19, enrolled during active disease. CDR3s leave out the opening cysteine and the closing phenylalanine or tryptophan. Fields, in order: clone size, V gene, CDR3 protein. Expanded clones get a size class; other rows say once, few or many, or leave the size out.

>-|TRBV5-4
ASSSPGGEGREQY
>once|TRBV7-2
ASSLQASGRRVRGETQY
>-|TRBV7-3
ASSSLGLAVVSGTDTQY
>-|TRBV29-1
SVGEGSDTQY
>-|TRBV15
ATSRVRGNGYT
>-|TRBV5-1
ASSWEGRGDEQF
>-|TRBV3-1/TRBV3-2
ASSQDPARTGSGYT
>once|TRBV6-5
ASCRDRGRTEAF
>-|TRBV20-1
SAAGVDEQF
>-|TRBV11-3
ASSVNWRDTQY
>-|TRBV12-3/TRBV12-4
ASSLSLPYGYT
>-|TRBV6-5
ASRVEGVADTQY
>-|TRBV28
ASGQIYGYT
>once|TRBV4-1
ASSQDGTLQF